This TCR beta chain was obtained from a study of control samples from healthy donors and cancer patients. On this clone itself: At one end the junction does not follow the germline gene, possibly because of a read error.

The CDR3 length is 12 residues. Germline V CDR1 and CDR2: MNHEY, SVGAGI. Sequenced by immunoSEQ multiplex PCR; TCRdb stores in-frame clones only, minus some. The table lists just over 150,000 clones, just under 95% of them singletons, with over 6.5% in the top ten. The chain recombines TRBV6-5 with TRBJ2-3; 8 nucleotides align to TRBD2. The material sequenced was blood. This clonotype originated in a woman aged 35 to 49 in good health. DNA for the CDR3: TGTGCCAGCTCTGATCGGGGGACTAGAGTACATTTT. It yields the protein CASSDRGTRVHF.